This entry is about one T cell receptor (beta chain). The antigen is undetermined. Random hexamers primed reverse transcription of about 0.45 to 1 ug RNA. Across 54 Vbeta and 13 Jbeta, TCR beta CDR3 was amplified with immunoSEQ multiplex PCR. MiXCR, applied by TCRdb to the immunoSEQ multiplex PCR reads, yields one record per CDR3 protein. The sample has under 550,000 distinct CDR3 sequences, more than 70% seen once. This specimen comes from a study of CD8 T cells in Susac syndrome. Study observations and caveats: The TCR sequencing and HLA analysis in the study involved a relatively small number of individuals, as the study acknowledged.

The sequenced target, TCR beta, came from blood CD8+ and CD4+ T cells. TEMRA cells underwent FACS enrichment and CD8+ and CD4+ T cells underwent negative isolation. Germline CDR1 is LNHDA and CDR2 is SQIVND (reference sequence). V shed 5 bases and J shed 4 bases, with 9 bases lying between them. This CDR3 has 13 residues. The chain uses TRBV19 and TRBJ1-5; D gene ambiguous. The TCR was taken from a human donor with multiple sclerosis. Sequencing input: CD8+ T cells from PBMCs. The CDR3 sequence: CASSETWNQPQHF. The CDR3 coding sequence is TGTGCCAGTAGTGAGACCTGGAATCAGCCCCAGCATTTT.